This T cell receptor beta chain was identified in a study of cytomegalovirus exposure and HLA in healthy donors. Study findings and constraints: Reports indicated that the classifier achieved high specificity and sensitivity in diagnosing cytomegalovirus status. With DRB1 most and HLA-C fewest, TCR association rates differed between HLA loci in a later analysis. Highly shared sequence variants in one cluster were likely a sequencing artifact.

V lost 6 bases, J lost 6 bases, and 6 bases stayed unmatched. CDR1 is SGHAT and CDR2 is FQNNGV in the germline V gene. The CDR3 spans 15 residues. As for this clone: Antigen unknown.

The PCR was carried out with 60 Vbeta primers and 13 Jbeta primers. Sequencing was performed with immunoSEQ multiplex PCR; in TCRdb, only in-frame clones are kept and a portion is missing. Here the sample spans 250,000 to 350,000 clones, 85% to 90% being singletons. This receptor was taken from a woman aged 18-29 years in good health and CMV-seronegative. Sequencing was done on a sample of PBMCs. The V gene is TRBV11-2, the J gene TRBJ2-7; 15 bases map to TRBD2. CDR3 nucleotides: TGTGCCAGCAGTTCGGGACTAGCGGGGGGATTCGAGCAGTACTTC. Translated, it gives CASSSGLAGGFEQYF.